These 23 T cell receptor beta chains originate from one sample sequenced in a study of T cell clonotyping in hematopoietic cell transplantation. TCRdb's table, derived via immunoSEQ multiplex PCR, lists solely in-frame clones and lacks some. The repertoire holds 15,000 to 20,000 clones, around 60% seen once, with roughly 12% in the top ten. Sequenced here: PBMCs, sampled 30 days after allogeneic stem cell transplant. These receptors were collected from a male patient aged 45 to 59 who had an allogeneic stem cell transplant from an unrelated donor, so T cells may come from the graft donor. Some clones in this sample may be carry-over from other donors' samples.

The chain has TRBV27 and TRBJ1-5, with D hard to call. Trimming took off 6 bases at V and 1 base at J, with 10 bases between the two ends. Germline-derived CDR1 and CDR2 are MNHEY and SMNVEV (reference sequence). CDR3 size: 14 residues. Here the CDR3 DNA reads TGTGCCAGCAGGGGGAGGGAGAGCAATCAGCCCCAGCATTTT. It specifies CASRGRESNQPQHF.

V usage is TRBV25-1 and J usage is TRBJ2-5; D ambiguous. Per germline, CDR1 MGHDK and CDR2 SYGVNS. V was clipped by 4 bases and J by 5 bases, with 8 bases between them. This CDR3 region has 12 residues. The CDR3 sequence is CASSVSGETQYF. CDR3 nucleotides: TGTGCCAGCAGTGTGTCCGGGGAGACCCAGTACTTC.

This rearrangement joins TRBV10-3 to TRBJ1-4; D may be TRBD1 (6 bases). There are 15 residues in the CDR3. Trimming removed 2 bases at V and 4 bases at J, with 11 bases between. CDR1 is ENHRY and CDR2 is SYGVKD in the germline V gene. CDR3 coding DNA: TGTGCCATCAGTGAGCTGACAGGAGTTAATGAAAAACTGTTTTTT. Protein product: CAISELTGVNEKLFF.

For the CDR3, the DNA is TGTGCCAGCAGTACAAATACCGGGACGGCCCCCTACGAGCAGTACTTC. The encoded protein is CASSTNTGTAPYEQYF. The rearrangement uses TRBV28 and TRBJ2-7; the D call may be TRBD1 or TRBD2 (5 bases each). The length of the CDR3 is 16 residues. Germline values: CDR1 MDHEN, CDR2 SYDVKM. Trimming removed 5 bases at V and 2 bases at J, with 19 bases between.

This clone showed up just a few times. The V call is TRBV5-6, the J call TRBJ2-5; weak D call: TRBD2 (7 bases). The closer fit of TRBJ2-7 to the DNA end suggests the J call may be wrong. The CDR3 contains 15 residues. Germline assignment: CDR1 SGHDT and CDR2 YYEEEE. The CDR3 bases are TGTGCCAGCAGCGAGCCGAGGGGGGGCCTAGACGAGCAGTACTTC. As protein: CASSEPRGGLDEQYF.

CDR3 residues: CASSFKRTETQYF. The CDR3 DNA reads TGTGCCAGCAGCTTTAAGAGAACGGAGACCCAGTACTTC. The rearrangement uses TRBV7-9 and TRBJ2-5; no clear D. Trimming cost V 3 bases and J 5 bases, with 10 bases left between them. This CDR3 spans 13 amino acids. Germline CDR1 SEHNR, CDR2 FQNEAQ (reference sequence).

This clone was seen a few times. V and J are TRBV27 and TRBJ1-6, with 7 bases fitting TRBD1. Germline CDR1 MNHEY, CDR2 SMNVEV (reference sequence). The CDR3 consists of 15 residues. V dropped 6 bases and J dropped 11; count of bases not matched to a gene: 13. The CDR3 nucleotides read TGTGCCAGCAGCTCCTCCCCGACAGGGAGGACACCCCTCCACTTT. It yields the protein CASSSSPTGRTPLHF.

The CDR3 nucleotides read TGTGCCAGCAGCCAGCAGGCTGGGACAGGAGATACCGGGCAGTACTTC. It specifies CASSQQAGTGDTGQYF. V gene TRBV7-9 combines with J gene TRBJ2-7; 8 bases are shared with TRBD1. This CDR3 spans 16 amino acids. Germline V gene lookup returns CDR1 SEHNR and CDR2 FQNEAQ (reference sequence). J was trimmed by 9 bases and V by 5 bases; bases with no gene match: 18.

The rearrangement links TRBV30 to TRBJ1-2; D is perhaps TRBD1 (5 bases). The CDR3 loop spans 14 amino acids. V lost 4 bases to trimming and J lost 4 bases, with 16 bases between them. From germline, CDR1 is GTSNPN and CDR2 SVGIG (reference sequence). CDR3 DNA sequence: TGTGCCTGGAAACGGACACCCGACACCTATGGCTACACCTTC. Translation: CAWKRTPDTYGYTF.

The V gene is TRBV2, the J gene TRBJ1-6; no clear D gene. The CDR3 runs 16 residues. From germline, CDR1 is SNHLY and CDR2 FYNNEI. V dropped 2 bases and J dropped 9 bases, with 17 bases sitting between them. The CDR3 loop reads CASSERGVLEGSPLHF. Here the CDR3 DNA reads TGTGCCAGCAGTGAACGGGGTGTCCTAGAGGGTTCACCCCTCCACTTT.

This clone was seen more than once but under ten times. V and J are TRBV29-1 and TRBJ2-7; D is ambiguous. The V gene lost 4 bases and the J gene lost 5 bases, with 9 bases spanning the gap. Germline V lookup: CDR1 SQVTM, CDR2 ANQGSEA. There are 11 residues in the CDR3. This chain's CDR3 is CSVGGANEQYF. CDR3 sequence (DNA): TGCAGCGTTGGTGGAGCGAACGAGCAGTACTTC.

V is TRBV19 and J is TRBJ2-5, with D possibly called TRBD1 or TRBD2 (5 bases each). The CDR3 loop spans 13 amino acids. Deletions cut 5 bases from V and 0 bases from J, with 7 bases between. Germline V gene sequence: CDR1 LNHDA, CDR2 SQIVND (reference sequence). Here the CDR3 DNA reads TGTGCCAGTAGTCCGGGACACCAAGAGACCCAGTACTTC. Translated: CASSPGHQETQYF.

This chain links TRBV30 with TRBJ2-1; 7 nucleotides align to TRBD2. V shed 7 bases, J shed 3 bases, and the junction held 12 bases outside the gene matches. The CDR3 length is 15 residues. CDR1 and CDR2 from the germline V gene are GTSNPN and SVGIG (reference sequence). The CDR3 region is CASPGESGDYNEQFF. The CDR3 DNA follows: TGTGCCTCCCCTGGGGAAAGCGGGGACTACAATGAGCAGTTCTTC. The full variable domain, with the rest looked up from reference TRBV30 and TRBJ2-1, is SQTIHQWPATLVQPVGSPLSLECTVEGTSNPNLYWYRQAAGRGLQLLFYSVGIGQISSEVPQNLSASRPQDRQFILSSKKLLLSDSGFYLCASPGESGDYNEQFFGPGTRLTVL.

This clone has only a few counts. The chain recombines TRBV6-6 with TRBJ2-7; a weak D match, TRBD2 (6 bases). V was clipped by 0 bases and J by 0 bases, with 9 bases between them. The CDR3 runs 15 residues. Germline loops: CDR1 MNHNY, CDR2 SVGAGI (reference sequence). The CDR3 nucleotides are TGTGCCAGCAGTTACTCTGGGGAGGTCTCCTACGAGCAGTACTTC. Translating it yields CASSYSGEVSYEQYF.

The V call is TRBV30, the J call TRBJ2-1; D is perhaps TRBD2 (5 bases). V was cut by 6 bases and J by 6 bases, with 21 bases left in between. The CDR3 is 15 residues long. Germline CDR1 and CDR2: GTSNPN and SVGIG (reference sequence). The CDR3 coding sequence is TGTGCCTGTACATCCTTCGGGGTCCCCGTCAATGAGCAGTTCTTC. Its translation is CACTSFGVPVNEQFF.

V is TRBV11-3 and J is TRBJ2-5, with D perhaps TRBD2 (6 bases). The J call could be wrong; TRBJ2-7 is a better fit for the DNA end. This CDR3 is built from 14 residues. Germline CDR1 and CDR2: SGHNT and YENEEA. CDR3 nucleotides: TGTGCCAGCAGCTTAGCGGCGGGGTGGCGCGAGCAGTACTTC. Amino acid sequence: CASSLAAGWREQYF.

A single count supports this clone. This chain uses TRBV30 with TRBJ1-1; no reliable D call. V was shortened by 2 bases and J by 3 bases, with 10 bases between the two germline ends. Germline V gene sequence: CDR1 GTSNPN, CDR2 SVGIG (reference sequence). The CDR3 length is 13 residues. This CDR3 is CAWSPREYTEAFF. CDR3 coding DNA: TGTGCCTGGAGTCCACGAGAGTACACTGAAGCTTTCTTT.

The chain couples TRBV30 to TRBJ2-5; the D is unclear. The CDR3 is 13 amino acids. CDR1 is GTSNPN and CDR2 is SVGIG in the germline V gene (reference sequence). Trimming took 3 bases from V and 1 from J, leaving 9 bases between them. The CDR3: CAWSPRVQETQYF. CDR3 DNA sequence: TGTGCCTGGAGCCCGAGAGTCCAAGAGACCCAGTACTTC.

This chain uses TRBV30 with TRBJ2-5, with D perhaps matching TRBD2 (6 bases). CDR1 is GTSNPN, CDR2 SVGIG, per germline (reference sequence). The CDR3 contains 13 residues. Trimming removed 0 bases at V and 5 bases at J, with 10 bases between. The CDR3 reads CAWSVPGAETQYF. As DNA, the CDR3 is TGTGCCTGGAGTGTACCGGGAGCGGAGACCCAGTACTTC.

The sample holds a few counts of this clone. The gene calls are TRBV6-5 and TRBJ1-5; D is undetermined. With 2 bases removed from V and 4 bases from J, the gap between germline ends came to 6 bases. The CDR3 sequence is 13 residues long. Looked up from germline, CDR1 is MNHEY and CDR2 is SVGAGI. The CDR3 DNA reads TGTGCCAGCAGTTACGCTCGAAATCAGCCCCAGCATTTT. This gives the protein CASSYARNQPQHF.

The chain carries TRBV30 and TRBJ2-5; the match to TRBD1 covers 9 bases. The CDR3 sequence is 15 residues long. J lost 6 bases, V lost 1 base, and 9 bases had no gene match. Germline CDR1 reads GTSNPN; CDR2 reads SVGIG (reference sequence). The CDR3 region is CAWSAGGQGVKTQYF. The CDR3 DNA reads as TGTGCCTGGAGTGCTGGGGGACAGGGTGTGAAGACCCAGTACTTC. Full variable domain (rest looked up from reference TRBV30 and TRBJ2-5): SQTIHQWPATLVQPVGSPLSLECTVEGTSNPNLYWYRQAAGRGLQLLFYSVGIGQISSEVPQNLSASRPQDRQFILSSKKLLLSDSGFYLCAWSAGGQGVKTQYFGPGTRLLVL.

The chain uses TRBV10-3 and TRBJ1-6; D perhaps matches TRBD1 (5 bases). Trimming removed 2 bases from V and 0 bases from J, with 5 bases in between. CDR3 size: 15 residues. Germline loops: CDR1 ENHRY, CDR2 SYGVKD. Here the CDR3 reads CAISEDSSYNSPLHF. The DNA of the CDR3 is TGTGCCATCAGTGAGGACAGCTCCTATAATTCACCCCTCCACTTT.

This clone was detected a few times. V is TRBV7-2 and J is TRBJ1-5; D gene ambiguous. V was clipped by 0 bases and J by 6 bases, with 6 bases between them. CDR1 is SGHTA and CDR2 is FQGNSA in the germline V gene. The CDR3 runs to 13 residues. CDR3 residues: CASSLASTQPQHF. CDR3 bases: TGTGCCAGCAGCTTAGCGTCTACTCAGCCCCAGCATTTT.